Listed below are T cell receptor beta chains from one sample, sequenced in a study of Ad26.COV2.S vaccination and SARS-CoV-2 variants. Libraries were prepared by immunoSEQ multiplex PCR; TCRdb keeps only in-frame clonotypes and omits some of them. The sample holds 500,000 or so clones, around 90% seen once. This specimen was peripheral blood, taken in a trial of Ad26.COV2.S vaccine versus placebo. Source of these receptors: a person aged 18-60 years who received the Ad26.COV2.S COVID-19 vaccine or a placebo. Each CDR3 is given with its conserved first and last residue. A D gene is named only where the DNA matches it firmly. Size values are once, few and many counts, or a class for expanded clones, and some rows have none.

j_gene: TRBJ1-6
abundance: .
d_gene: .
v_gene: TRBV6-5
CDR3aa: CASSSAVNSPLHF
CDR3nt: TGTGCCAGCAGTTCGGCCGTTAATTCACCCCTCCACTTT

j_gene: TRBJ1-5
abundance: .
d_gene: .
v_gene: TRBV28
CDR3aa: CASSLSGTGGPQHF
CDR3nt: TGTGCCAGCAGTTTGTCGGGCACGGGGGGGCCCCAGCATTTT

j_gene: TRBJ2-1
abundance: .
d_gene: TRBD1
v_gene: TRBV6-5
CDR3aa: CASRRGQGYNEQFF
CDR3nt: TGTGCCAGCAGACGAGGACAGGGTTACAATGAGCAGTTCTTC

j_gene: TRBJ2-7
abundance: few
d_gene: .
v_gene: TRBV25-1
CDR3aa: CASSVQGLYEQYF
CDR3nt: TGTGCCAGCAGTGTCCAGGGCCTCTACGAGCAGTACTTC

j_gene: TRBJ1-6
abundance: few
d_gene: .
v_gene: TRBV5-6
CDR3aa: CASSLWAVNYNSPLHF
CDR3nt: TGTGCCAGCAGCTTGTGGGCAGTCAACTATAATTCACCCCTCCACTTT

j_gene: TRBJ1-1
abundance: .
d_gene: .
v_gene: TRBV27
CDR3aa: CASSLIFTGPTGAEAFF
CDR3nt: TGTGCCAGCAGTTTGATTTTCACGGGGCCTACCGGCGCTGAAGCTTTCTTT

j_gene: TRBJ2-5
abundance: .
d_gene: TRBD2
v_gene: TRBV2
CDR3aa: CASSATSGREETQYF
CDR3nt: TGTGCCAGCAGCGCCACTAGCGGGAGGGAAGAGACCCAGTACTTC

j_gene: TRBJ2-2
abundance: .
d_gene: TRBD1
v_gene: TRBV5-1
CDR3aa: CASSRDRYPAGELFF
CDR3nt: TGCGCCAGCAGCCGGGACAGGTATCCCGCCGGGGAGCTGTTTTTT

j_gene: TRBJ2-1
abundance: few
d_gene: TRBD2
v_gene: TRBV28
CDR3aa: CATREGRIDEQFF
CDR3nt: TGTGCCACCAGGGAGGGCCGCATTGATGAGCAGTTCTTC

j_gene: TRBJ2-2
abundance: few
d_gene: .
v_gene: TRBV7-9
CDR3aa: CASSLALGPKGLFF
CDR3nt: TGTGCCAGCAGCTTAGCCCTCGGCCCAAAGGGGCTGTTTTTT

j_gene: TRBJ2-7
abundance: .
d_gene: .
v_gene: TRBV16
CDR3aa: CASSQYAEQYF
CDR3nt: TGTGCCAGCAGCCAATATGCCGAGCAGTACTTC

j_gene: TRBJ2-7
abundance: .
d_gene: .
v_gene: TRBV27
CDR3aa: CASRGAGTTHYEQYF
CDR3nt: TGTGCCAGTAGGGGGGCAGGGACTACCCACTACGAGCAGTACTTC

j_gene: TRBJ2-7
abundance: once
d_gene: .
v_gene: TRBV7-8
CDR3aa: CASSFVVGGLYEQYF
CDR3nt: TGTGCCAGCAGCTTTGTCGTGGGAGGCCTCTACGAGCAGTACTTC

j_gene: TRBJ2-3
abundance: .
d_gene: .
v_gene: TRBV11-2
CDR3aa: CASSLGLVGTDTQYF
CDR3nt: TGTGCCAGCAGCTTAGGCTTGGTGGGCACAGATACGCAGTATTTT

j_gene: TRBJ2-2
abundance: once
d_gene: TRBD2
v_gene: TRBV25-1
CDR3aa: CASSHPRGGPNTGELFF
CDR3nt: TGCGCCAGCAGCCATCCACGGGGGGGGCCGAACACCGGGGAGCTGTTTTTT

j_gene: TRBJ2-2
abundance: few
d_gene: TRBD1
v_gene: TRBV6-2/TRBV6-3
CDR3aa: CASSSTRQGQLFF
CDR3nt: TGTGCCAGCAGTTCCACCCGACAGGGGCAGCTGTTTTTT

j_gene: TRBJ2-1
abundance: once
d_gene: .
v_gene: TRBV6-5
CDR3aa: CASSRTRNPYNEQFF
CDR3nt: TGTGCCAGCAGCAGGACCCGGAACCCGTACAATGAGCAGTTCTTC

j_gene: TRBJ2-5
abundance: .
d_gene: TRBD1
v_gene: TRBV19
CDR3aa: CASSFRQGTETQYF
CDR3nt: TGTGCCAGTAGTTTTAGACAGGGCACAGAGACCCAGTACTTC

j_gene: TRBJ2-3
abundance: .
d_gene: .
v_gene: TRBV19
CDR3aa: CASSSGAKDTQYF
CDR3nt: TGTGCCAGTAGTTCCGGCGCGAAAGATACGCAGTATTTT

j_gene: TRBJ2-5
abundance: once
d_gene: .
v_gene: TRBV7-6
CDR3aa: CASSPKGETQYF
CDR3nt: TGTGCCAGCAGCCCTAAAGGGGAGACCCAGTACTTC

j_gene: TRBJ1-1
abundance: .
d_gene: TRBD1
v_gene: TRBV27
CDR3aa: CASSPLPGQGSEAFF
CDR3nt: TGTGCCAGCAGTCCCCTTCCGGGACAGGGTTCTGAAGCTTTCTTT

j_gene: TRBJ2-1
abundance: .
d_gene: TRBD1
v_gene: TRBV2
CDR3aa: CARTGQGSSYNEQFF
CDR3nt: TGTGCCAGGACCGGACAGGGGTCTTCCTACAATGAGCAGTTCTTC

j_gene: TRBJ2-3
abundance: .
d_gene: .
v_gene: TRBV29-1
CDR3aa: CSVYDSATSTDTQYF
CDR3nt: TGCAGCGTTTACGACAGTGCAACTAGCACAGATACGCAGTATTTT